This TCR beta chain is drawn from a study of Graves' ophthalmopathy and Graves' hyperthyroidism. The V gene end was trimmed by 4 bases and the J gene end by 5 bases; junction bases not matched to a gene: 6. This CDR3 region has 15 residues. CDR1 LNHDA and CDR2 SQIVND come from the germline V gene (reference sequence). Using RNA transcripts, the TCR beta CDR3 regions were amplified. First-round RT-PCR relied on HTBI primers, and a second-round multiplex PCR came next. One entry per CDR3 protein, called by TCRdb with MiXCR from the multiplex PCR reads. Found here are 400,000 or so distinct CDR3 sequences, less than 20% of them singletons; the top ten hold roughly 7%. This clonotype was counted many times.

This rearrangement joins TRBV19 to TRBJ2-2; 8 positions agree with TRBD1. This clonotype was obtained from a woman under 30 with stable Graves' hyperthyroidism. What was sequenced was peripheral blood. The CDR3: CASSTGQGQTGELFF. The CDR3 bases are TGTGCCAGTAGTACCGGACAGGGACAAACCGGGGAGCTGTTTTTT.